The entry that follows covers one T cell receptor (beta chain) sequence. The study recruited people aged roughly 18 to 95 years across 20 to 30 US areas. Original handling: For nucleated cells, counts were estimated from reference gene primer amplification. TCRdb keeps only in-frame clones here, not all; method: immunoSEQ multiplex PCR. The V and J calls and clone size come from that table; D and trimming were worked out from the DNA. The repertoire holds hundreds of thousands of clones, with 85% to 90% as singletons. This specimen comes from a study of blood T cell repertoires in COVID-19. In the study overall: Whether acute or convalescent, the COVID-19 samples came from the United States, Italy and Spain. T cells, B-cell-depleted T cells, or PBMCs supplied cDNA or gDNA.

The receptor was isolated from a young woman with acute COVID-19. Sample: PBMCs or T cells enriched from blood (not recorded which).

CDR3 region: CATSDPMEGVNEKLFF. The DNA for the CDR3 is TGTGCCACCAGTGATCCGATGGAGGGCGTGAATGAAAAACTGTTTTTT. The chain carries TRBV24-1 and TRBJ1-4; D is unresolved. The CDR3 sequence is 16 residues long. The germline gives CDR1 KGHDR, CDR2 SFDVKD. Trimming stripped 3 bases from V and 5 bases from J, with 15 bases between.